The 26 T cell receptor beta chains given below trace back to one sample, sequenced in a study of control samples from healthy donors and cancer patients. The method was immunoSEQ multiplex PCR; TCRdb's version includes in-frame clones alone and lacks a portion of them. The sample has around 70,000 clones; around 80% are singletons. Material: blood. These receptors all stem from a man between 60 and 75 years old in good health.

The V gene is TRBV20-1, the J gene TRBJ2-5; D is ambiguous. The V end lost 5 bases, the J end lost 0 bases, and 4 bases lay between the germline ends. This CDR3 spans 11 amino acids. Germline CDR1 DFQATT, CDR2 SNEGSKA (reference sequence). The CDR3 protein is CSASYQETQYF. CDR3 bases: TGCAGTGCTTCGTACCAAGAGACCCAGTACTTC.

This chain uses TRBV12-3 or TRBV12-4 with TRBJ2-3, with D hard to call. V was cut by 6 bases and J by 0 bases, with 4 bases left in between. The CDR3 extends over 12 amino acids. The CDR3: CASSHSTDTQYF. CDR3 DNA sequence: TGTGCCAGCAGCCATAGCACAGATACGCAGTATTTT.

The chain couples TRBV30 to TRBJ1-3, with a weak D call TRBD1 (5 bases). The CDR3 runs to 12 residues. Trimming removed 0 bases at V and 9 bases at J, with 9 bases between. Looked up from germline, CDR1 is GTSNPN and CDR2 is SVGIG (reference sequence). The CDR3 protein is CAWSVLGRTIYF. The CDR3 DNA follows: TGTGCCTGGAGTGTACTGGGGCGCACCATATATTTT. The full variable domain, completed using reference TRBV30 and TRBJ1-3, is SQTIHQWPATLVQPVGSPLSLECTVEGTSNPNLYWYRQAAGRGLQLLFYSVGIGQISSEVPQNLSASRPQDRQFILSSKKLLLSDSGFYLCAWSVLGRTIYFGEGSWLTVV.

V and J are TRBV14 and TRBJ1-1; 11 positions match TRBD1. The CDR3 loop spans 16 amino acids. Germline values: CDR1 SGHDN, CDR2 FVKESK. The V and J ends lost 1 base and 1 base, in that order; junction bases with no gene match: 2. The DNA of the CDR3 is TGTGCCAGCAGCCAAGCCGGGACAGGGGGGAACACTGAAGCTTTCTTT. This sequence encodes CASSQAGTGGNTEAFF.

The gene calls are TRBV27 and TRBJ2-3; 7 bases align to TRBD1. The CDR3 sequence is 14 residues long. The J segment lost 4 bases and the V segment lost 6 bases, leaving 7 bases of the junction unmatched. The germline V gene has CDR1 MNHEY and CDR2 SMNVEV (reference sequence). CDR3 residues: CASRAGGRSDTQYF. In DNA, the CDR3 is TGTGCCAGCAGGGCAGGGGGTCGGTCAGATACGCAGTATTTT.

In its sample, this clone was seen a few times. The rearrangement links TRBV7-8 to TRBJ1-3; D gene ambiguous. This CDR3 has 13 residues. CDR1 SGHVS and CDR2 FQNEAQ come from the germline V gene. V shed 0 bases and J shed 4 bases, with 4 bases lying between them. Here the CDR3 reads CASSLADGNTIYF. CDR3 DNA sequence: TGTGCCAGCAGCTTAGCTGACGGAAACACCATATATTTT.

The rearrangement links TRBV7-9 to TRBJ2-2; 9 bases fit TRBD1. The CDR3 has 16 amino acids. J was trimmed by 2 bases and V by 4 bases; bases with no gene match: 5. In germline, CDR1 is SEHNR, CDR2 FQNEAQ (reference sequence). The CDR3 bases are TGTGCCAGCAGCTCTACGGGACAGGGAAACACCGGGGAGCTGTTTTTT. Protein product: CASSSTGQGNTGELFF. Full variable domain (outside the CDR3, taken from reference TRBV7-9 and TRBJ2-2): DTGVSQNPRHKITKRGQNVTFRCDPISEHNRLYWYRQTLGQGPEFLTYFQNEAQLEKSRLLSDRFSAERPKGSFSTLEIQRTEQGDSAMYLCASSSTGQGNTGELFFGEGSRLTVL.

The chain uses TRBV4-3 and TRBJ1-6; D is unclear. Deletions cut 0 bases from V and 10 bases from J, with 16 bases between. The CDR3 extends over 16 amino acids. Germline assignment: CDR1 LGHNA and CDR2 YSLEER. CDR3 amino acids: CASSQEWFGLGSPLHF. For the CDR3, the DNA is TGCGCCAGCAGCCAAGAATGGTTCGGGTTGGGGTCACCCCTCCACTTT.

J is TRBJ1-5 and V is TRBV5-1; D unresolved. CDR1 is SGHRS, CDR2 YFSETQ, per germline. This CDR3 contains 16 residues. V lost 4 bases and J lost 0, with 14 bases in between. CDR3 residues: CASSPYWRNSNQPQHF. The DNA for the CDR3 is TGCGCCAGCAGCCCTTACTGGCGGAATAGCAATCAGCCCCAGCATTTT. The full variable domain, completed using reference TRBV5-1 and TRBJ1-5, is KAGVTQTPRYLIKTRGQQVTLSCSPISGHRSVSWYQQTPGQGLQFLFEYFSETQRNKGNFPGRFSGRQFSNSRSEMNVSTLELGDSALYLCASSPYWRNSNQPQHFGDGTRLSIL.

The chain employs TRBV19 and TRBJ2-3; TRBD2 agrees at 13 bases. The CDR3 consists of 18 residues. Germline CDR1 reads LNHDA; CDR2 reads SQIVND (reference sequence). The J segment lost 1 base and the V segment lost 3 bases, leaving 7 bases of the junction unmatched. The CDR3 DNA follows: TGTGCCAGTAGTATCTCGGGACTAGCGGGATTAGGCACAGATACGCAGTATTTT. Its translation is CASSISGLAGLGTDTQYF.

This chain joins TRBV28 and TRBJ1-1, with D perhaps TRBD1 (6 bases). This CDR3 is built from 16 residues. Germline lookup yields CDR1 MDHEN and CDR2 SYDVKM. The V gene lost 7 bases and the J gene lost 2 bases, with 20 bases spanning the gap. CDR3 sequence reads: CASTKGGRSYNTEAFF. The CDR3 DNA reads as TGTGCCAGCACCAAGGGGGGCCGCTCATACAACACTGAAGCTTTCTTT.

V usage is TRBV5-5 and J usage is TRBJ2-1, with unresolved D. CDR3 length: 14 residues. With 0 bases removed from V and 6 bases from J, the gap between germline ends came to 10 bases. In germline, CDR1 is SGHKS, CDR2 YYEKEE (reference sequence). CDR3 nucleotide sequence: TGTGCCAGCAGCTTGGCCGGACGGCCCAATGAGCAGTTCTTC. Translation gives CASSLAGRPNEQFF.

V usage is TRBV18 and J usage is TRBJ1-1; TRBD1 agrees at 7 bases. The CDR3 runs to 15 residues. CDR1 is KGHSH, CDR2 LQKENI, per germline. Trimming took 3 bases from V and 1 from J; bases not matched to a gene: 5. CDR3 amino acids: CASSPLEGANTEAFF. DNA for the CDR3: TGTGCCAGCTCACCCCTCGAGGGGGCGAACACTGAAGCTTTCTTT.

The V call is TRBV11-2, the J call TRBJ2-1, with D unresolved. Germline V gene lookup returns CDR1 SGHAT and CDR2 FQNNGV. V gave up 1 base and J gave up 3 bases, with 7 bases separating them. The CDR3 sequence is 14 residues long. CDR3 in DNA: TGTGCCAGCAGCTTAGGTAGTATCTACAATGAGCAGTTCTTC. Translated: CASSLGSIYNEQFF.

The chain is built from TRBV7-9 and TRBJ2-3; TRBD2 agrees at 7 bases. This CDR3 is 17 amino acids long. CDR1 and CDR2 from the germline V gene are SEHNR and FQNEAQ (reference sequence). V was pared by 5 bases and J by 1 base, with 12 bases of the junction left unmatched. In DNA, the CDR3 is TGTGCCAGCAGCCAACATCTGGGGAGGGGCGGCACAGATACGCAGTATTTT. This sequence encodes CASSQHLGRGGTDTQYF.

The chain carries TRBV28 and TRBJ2-2; 7 bases agree with TRBD2. This CDR3 is built from 16 residues. Looked up from germline, CDR1 is MDHEN and CDR2 is SYDVKM. The trim removed 0 bases at V and 3 bases at J, leaving 4 bases unmatched. CDR3 residues: CASSLWLADYTGELFF. As DNA, the CDR3 is TGTGCCAGCAGTTTATGGCTAGCGGACTACACCGGGGAGCTGTTTTTT.

CDR3 nucleotide sequence: TGTGCCAGCAGCTTAATAAGTAGCGCGAACACCGGGGAGCTGTTTTTT. This gives the protein CASSLISSANTGELFF. J is TRBJ2-2 and V is TRBV11-2; D is perhaps TRBD2 (5 bases). CDR3 size: 16 residues. Germline V lookup: CDR1 SGHAT, CDR2 FQNNGV. The germline V and J ends were trimmed by 2 bases and 0 bases, with 10 bases remaining between them.

The chain carries TRBV20-1 and TRBJ1-1; D remains ambiguous. This CDR3 is 10 amino acids long. The germline gives CDR1 DFQATT, CDR2 SNEGSKA (reference sequence). The CDR3 loop is CTPGNTEAFF. For the CDR3, the DNA is TGCACCCCTGGGAACACTGAAGCTTTCTTT.

The CDR3 DNA sequence: TGTGCCAGCAGCGACATACAGGGGCGAGGGGAGACCCAGTACTTC. Translation gives CASSDIQGRGETQYF. The V gene is TRBV2, the J gene TRBJ2-5; 7 bases are a match to TRBD1. The CDR3 covers 15 residues. J gave up 5 bases and V 6 bases, and 12 bases lay outside the gene matches. The germline gives CDR1 SNHLY, CDR2 FYNNEI.

The chain joins TRBV7-3 to TRBJ2-1, with 9 nucleotides matching TRBD2. Looked up from germline, CDR1 is SGHTA and CDR2 is FQGTGA. V was clipped by 2 bases and J by 9 bases; unmatched bases: 11. CDR3 length: 16 amino acids. CDR3 nucleotides: TGTGCCAGCAGCTTATTGGGGCTAGCGGGACCCGGTGAGCAGTTCTTC. Protein product: CASSLLGLAGPGEQFF.

The chain joins TRBV6-6 to TRBJ1-2, with D possibly TRBD1 on 6 matching bases. The CDR3 spans 11 residues. The germline V gene has CDR1 MNHNY and CDR2 SVGAGI (reference sequence). V was pared by 8 bases and J by 4 bases, with 8 bases between. In DNA form, the CDR3 reads TGTGCCAGCGAACAGGGCTATGGCTACACCTTC. The encoded protein is CASEQGYGYTF.

The chain couples TRBV5-4 to TRBJ1-2; 7 bases fit TRBD1. The CDR3 is 14 amino acids. V gave up 4 bases and J gave up 4 bases; unmatched junction bases: 7. From germline, CDR1 is SGHNT and CDR2 YYREEE (reference sequence). The CDR3 DNA sequence: TGTGCCAGCAGCAAAGAGACAGGGTCCTATGGCTACACCTTC. It codes for CASSKETGSYGYTF.

The chain has TRBV29-1 and TRBJ2-3; D is uncertain. V gave up 1 base and J gave up 3 bases, with 11 bases separating them. This CDR3 region has 14 residues. The germline CDR1 and CDR2 sequences are SQVTM and ANQGSEA. The CDR3 sequence: CSVEGGRETDTQYF. DNA for the CDR3: TGCAGCGTTGAAGGGGGAAGGGAAACAGATACGCAGTATTTT.

CDR3 loop: CASGQGGTEAFF. In DNA, the CDR3 is TGTGCCAGCGGACAGGGTGGGACTGAAGCTTTCTTT. The V gene is TRBV6-5, the J gene TRBJ1-1, with TRBD1 matching over 8 bases. The junction had 4 bases not matched to a gene; V was cut back by 8 bases and J by 5 bases. In germline, CDR1 is MNHEY, CDR2 SVGAGI. CDR3 length: 12 amino acids.

The chain recombines TRBV19 with TRBJ2-4, with TRBD2 matching over 7 bases. Trimming took 6 bases from V and 7 from J; bases not matched to a gene: 15. This CDR3 has 16 amino acids. The germline V gene has CDR1 LNHDA and CDR2 SQIVND (reference sequence). CDR3: CASSDLYSGKRNIQYF. The CDR3 DNA is TGTGCCAGTAGCGACCTCTACAGCGGGAAGAGGAACATTCAGTACTTC.

Ten or more counts support this clone. The chain has TRBV4-3 and TRBJ2-7; 10 bases align to TRBD1. The CDR3 runs 16 residues. Germline CDR1 and CDR2: LGHNA and YSLEER. With 1 base clipped from V and 2 bases from J, the junction kept 5 bases outside the gene matches. The CDR3 nucleotides read TGCGCCAGCAGCCAAGCTCCCGGGACAGGGGCCTACGAGCAGTACTTC. Translated, it gives CASSQAPGTGAYEQYF.